Presented here are 13 T cell receptor beta chains from one specimen sequenced in a study of Graves' ophthalmopathy and Graves' hyperthyroidism. CDR3 regions of TCR beta were amplified from RNA transcripts. Second-round multiplex PCR followed a first-round RT-PCR using HTBI primers. TCRdb re-derived calls from the multiplex PCR reads in MiXCR, one entry per CDR3 protein. The table records almost 750,000 distinct CDR3 sequences, roughly two fifths of them present only once. Sequenced material: peripheral blood. The receptor source for this set is an adult man with Graves' ophthalmopathy.

The table lists this clonotype with a count of one. V is TRBV29-1 and J is TRBJ2-7; D is unresolved. Germline V lookup: CDR1 SQVTM, CDR2 ANQGSEA. The CDR3 extends over 13 amino acids. The CDR3 loop is CRESSNPTYEQYF. DNA for the CDR3: TGCAGGGAGAGTAGCAACCCTACCTACGAGCAGTACTTC.

The gene calls are TRBV4-1 and TRBJ1-6; D is possibly TRBD1 (5 bases). V gave up 1 base and J gave up 6 bases, with 13 bases separating them. Germline CDR1 and CDR2: MGHRA and YSYEKL. The CDR3 loop spans 16 amino acids. In DNA, the CDR3 is TGCGCCAGCAGCCAAGTGGAAAGCAGGGCTAATTCACCCCTCCACTTT. Protein product: CASSQVESRANSPLHF.

This clonotype was counted ten times or more. The chain combines TRBV25-1 with TRBJ1-1, with a possible D match to TRBD1 (5 bases). V was trimmed by 6 bases and J by 3 bases, leaving 14 bases between them. CDR3 length: 14 residues. CDR1 is MGHDK and CDR2 is SYGVNS in the germline V gene. CDR3 in DNA: TGTGCCAGCAGGCCGCAGGGTTATTACACTGAAGCTTTCTTT. Translation gives CASRPQGYYTEAFF.

To note about this clonotype: The junction departs from germline at one end; a sequencing error may be responsible. The chain couples TRBV2 to TRBJ1-6; D is undetermined. CDR1 SNHLY and CDR2 FYNNEI come from the germline V gene. The CDR3 has 15 residues. The CDR3 reads CASSIPRSYDSPLHF. In DNA, the CDR3 is TGTGCGAGCAGTATACCGCGCTCCTATGATTCACCCCTCCACTTT.

On this clonotype itself: Since a much larger clone is just one base distant, this may be a read error. The chain recombines TRBV25-1 with TRBJ1-6; unclear D gene. Germline V gene lookup returns CDR1 MGHDK and CDR2 SYGVNS. Trimming stripped 3 bases from V and 7 bases from J, with 10 bases between. This CDR3 comprises 14 residues. CDR3 coding DNA: TGTGCCAGCAGTGAGGGGAGGTGGAATTCACCCCTCCACTTT. Its protein product is CASSEGRWNSPLHF.

This clonotype came up many times. V usage is TRBV29-1 and J usage is TRBJ1-2; D is unresolved. Germline V gene data show CDR1 as SQVTM and CDR2 as ANQGSEA. V was cut by 2 bases and J by 5 bases, with 12 bases left in between. The CDR3 has 13 amino acids. CDR3 in amino acids: CSVERVQKYGYTF. DNA of the CDR3: TGCAGCGTTGAACGTGTACAGAAATATGGCTACACCTTC. Full variable domain (remainder filled in from reference TRBV29-1 and TRBJ1-2): SAVISQKPSRDICQRGTSLTIQCQVDSQVTMMFWYRQQPGQSLTLIATANQGSEATYESGFVIDKFPISRPNLTFSTLTVSNMSPEDSSIYLCSVERVQKYGYTFGSGTRLTVV.

As concerns this clonotype: A read error is possible here, since a much larger clone lies one base away. This chain links TRBV19 with TRBJ1-2; possible D gene TRBD1, 6 bases. Germline CDR1 LNHDA, CDR2 SQIVND (reference sequence). V was pared by 11 bases and J by 0 bases, with 22 bases between. The CDR3 is 16 amino acids. CDR3 in amino acids: CAGTPIGGEANYGYTF. In DNA, the CDR3 is TGTGCCGGTACCCCGATCGGGGGCGAGGCTAACTATGGCTACACCTTC.

For this clonotype: A clone one base away is much larger, so this may be a read error. The chain is built from TRBV10-2 and TRBJ2-7; D not resolved. V was trimmed by 2 bases and J by 2 bases, leaving 7 bases between them. The CDR3 covers 13 residues. The germline V gene encodes CDR1 WSHSY and CDR2 SAAADI. The CDR3 sequence is CASSEVYPYEQYF. CDR3 nucleotides: TGCGCCAGCAGTGAGGTGTACCCCTACGAGCAGTACTTC.

This clonotype was detected only once. The conserved final phenylalanine or tryptophan is absent from the CDR3, which likely points to a read error. No DNA is shown, since the ends of the CDR3 on it are uncertain; the CDR3 is the one TCRdb lists. V and J are TRBV19 and TRBJ1-5. The CDR3 contains 8 residues when both ends are counted. Germline CDR1 is LNHDA and CDR2 is SQIVND (reference sequence). This CDR3 reads CASSIRQG.

The table lists this clonotype with a few counts. The chain recombines TRBV4-3 with TRBJ1-5, with D possibly being TRBD1 (5 bases). CDR3 size: 14 residues. Deletions cut 4 bases from V and 6 bases from J, with 13 bases between. Germline assignment: CDR1 LGHNA and CDR2 YSLEER. The CDR3: CASSLTQGGQPQHF. As DNA, the CDR3 is TGCGCCAGCAGCCTAACCCAGGGAGGTCAGCCCCAGCATTTT.

This clonotype was counted many times. The J gene is TRBJ1-2, the V gene TRBV6-5; 8 bases map to TRBD1. The CDR3 loop spans 13 amino acids. The germline gives CDR1 MNHEY, CDR2 SVGAGI. V dropped 6 bases and J dropped 4; count of bases not matched to a gene: 4. The CDR3 sequence: CASRGTGSYGYTF. As DNA, the CDR3 is TGTGCCAGCAGGGGGACAGGTTCCTATGGCTACACCTTC.

Ten or more counts support this clonotype. The chain recombines TRBV24-1 with TRBJ1-5, with a tentative D call TRBD1 (5 bases). The V end was cut by 4 bases, the J end by 6 bases, with 12 bases between. This CDR3 has 14 residues. Germline V gene data show CDR1 as KGHDR and CDR2 as SFDVKD. The CDR3 region has the DNA TGTGCCACCAGTGACCCAGGGCGAGCTCAGCCCCAGCATTTT. Translated: CATSDPGRAQPQHF.

The chain couples TRBV7-3 to TRBJ2-7; 12 positions agree with TRBD1. Germline V CDR1 and CDR2: SGHTA, FQGTGA. The CDR3 loop spans 14 amino acids. With 5 bases clipped from V and 6 bases from J, the junction kept 5 bases outside the gene matches. As DNA, the CDR3 is TGTGCCAGCAGCCCCGGGACAGGGGGCTCCGAGCAGTACTTC. This sequence encodes CASSPGTGGSEQYF. Combining the CDR3 with reference TRBV7-3 and TRBJ2-7 gives the whole variable domain GAGVSQTPSNKVTEKGKYVELRCDPISGHTALYWYRQSLGQGPEFLIYFQGTGAADDSGLPNDRFFAVRPEGSVSTLKIQRTERGDSAVYLCASSPGTGGSEQYFGPGTRLTVT.